The 21 T cell receptor beta chains presented below share a single source sample, sequenced in a study of a mutant IDH1 vaccine in newly diagnosed glioma. Assay used: immunoSEQ multiplex PCR; TCRdb lists only in-frame clones, some missing. The sample has 25,000 to 35,000 clones, roughly 88% seen once. Time point specified: week 23, last vaccination. Doses consisted of 300 ug of mutant IDH1 20-mer peptide each, paired with topical imiquimod. No cognate antigen is known for these TCRs. Sequenced here: PBMCs, sampled from a glioma patient whose treatment included an IDH1 peptide vaccine. The receptors here all came from a middle-aged man with glioma.

The chain has TRBV5-4 and TRBJ1-2; D remains ambiguous. The V end was cut by 4 bases, the J end by 4 bases, with 5 bases between. The CDR3 runs 11 residues. CDR1 is SGHNT, CDR2 YYREEE, per germline (reference sequence). The CDR3: CASSAGYGYTF. Here the CDR3 DNA reads TGTGCCAGCAGCGCGGGCTATGGCTACACCTTC.

In regard to this clone: At one end the junction does not follow the germline gene, possibly because of a read error. The chain links TRBV5-6 to TRBJ2-7, with D unclear. From germline, CDR1 is SGHDT and CDR2 YYEEEE. The CDR3 is 11 amino acids. CDR3 loop: CASSFGIAWDF. CDR3 sequence (DNA): TGTGCCAGCAGCTTCGGCATCGCGTGGGACTTC.

The V and J genes are TRBV11-2 and TRBJ1-1; D not certain. V lost 3 bases and J 1 base, leaving 9 bases between the germline ends. The CDR3 runs to 14 residues. In germline, CDR1 is SGHAT, CDR2 FQNNGV. The CDR3, as DNA: TGTGCCAGCAGCTTGGACGGATCGAACACTGAAGCTTTCTTT. Translated: CASSLDGSNTEAFF. Full variable domain (missing parts from reference TRBV11-2 and TRBJ1-1): EAGVAQSPRYKIIEKRQSVAFWCNPISGHATLYWYQQILGQGPKLLIQFQNNGVVDDSQLPKDRFSAERLKGVDSTLKIQPAKLEDSAVYLCASSLDGSNTEAFFGQGTRLTVV.

The chain carries TRBV19 and TRBJ1-1, with 8 bases fitting TRBD1. The CDR3 extends over 16 amino acids. The germline gives CDR1 LNHDA, CDR2 SQIVND (reference sequence). J was trimmed by 5 bases and V by 5 bases; bases with no gene match: 13. CDR3 bases: TGTGCCAGTAGTTTCAAAATCCAGGGGGCGGGAACTGAAGCTTTCTTT. Translation gives CASSFKIQGAGTEAFF.

The genes are TRBV10-3 and TRBJ1-4, with D unresolved. Germline CDR1 is ENHRY and CDR2 is SYGVKD. The CDR3 is 13 amino acids. Trimming cost V 6 bases and J 5 bases, with 10 bases left between them. This CDR3 is CAISRDLNEKLFF. DNA for the CDR3: TGTGCCATCAGCCGCGATTTGAATGAAAAACTGTTTTTT.

The rearrangement links TRBV27 to TRBJ2-2, with 9 bases matching TRBD1. Losses at the gene ends were 6 bases for V and 6 bases for J; bases not matched to a gene: 11. CDR3 length: 16 residues. Germline values: CDR1 MNHEY, CDR2 SMNVEV (reference sequence). The CDR3 sequence: CASSLQGQGVAGELFF. The CDR3 bases are TGTGCCAGCAGCCTTCAGGGACAGGGAGTGGCCGGGGAGCTGTTTTTT.

This clone occurred once. V is TRBV18 and J is TRBJ2-7, with D hard to call. Looked up from germline, CDR1 is KGHSH and CDR2 is LQKENI. The CDR3 length is 14 residues. V lost 2 bases and J lost 2, with 10 bases in between. The CDR3, as DNA: TGTGCCAGCTCACCAGGCGGCCGCGCCTACGAGCAGTACTTC. This encodes CASSPGGRAYEQYF.

The genes are TRBV9 and TRBJ2-3; D unclear. Germline loops: CDR1 SGDLS, CDR2 YYNGEE. V lost 4 bases, J lost 6 bases, and 12 bases lay in between. The CDR3 contains 13 residues. In nucleotides, the CDR3 is TGTGCCAGCAGCCCCTTCGGTGGGGATACGCAGTATTTT. Amino acid sequence: CASSPFGGDTQYF.

The chain uses TRBV4-1 and TRBJ2-1; D is perhaps TRBD1 (5 bases). This CDR3 region has 15 residues. The V end was cut by 5 bases, the J end by 6 bases, with 17 bases between. Germline V gene sequence: CDR1 MGHRA, CDR2 YSYEKL. The CDR3: CASSSSQGWVNEQFF. CDR3 DNA sequence: TGCGCCAGCAGCTCCTCTCAGGGTTGGGTCAATGAGCAGTTCTTC.

This chain links TRBV27 with TRBJ1-1, with TRBD1 identical over 8 bases. This CDR3 is built from 16 residues. Germline CDR1 MNHEY, CDR2 SMNVEV (reference sequence). With V trimmed by 6 bases and J by 0 bases, 9 bases remained unmatched. DNA for the CDR3: TGTGCCAGCAGGACAGGGGTCCACCTCCTGAACACTGAAGCTTTCTTT. This gives the protein CASRTGVHLLNTEAFF.

The chain combines TRBV7-9 with TRBJ2-2; D uncertain. The germline V gene encodes CDR1 SEHNR and CDR2 FQNEAQ (reference sequence). This CDR3 is 14 amino acids long. The V gene lost 5 bases and the J gene lost 4 bases, with 11 bases spanning the gap. The CDR3 region is CASSPPGFTGELFF. CDR3 coding DNA: TGTGCCAGCAGCCCCCCCGGCTTCACCGGGGAGCTGTTTTTT. Complete variable domain (other parts from reference TRBV7-9 and TRBJ2-2): DTGVSQNPRHKITKRGQNVTFRCDPISEHNRLYWYRQTLGQGPEFLTYFQNEAQLEKSRLLSDRFSAERPKGSFSTLEIQRTEQGDSAMYLCASSPPGFTGELFFGEGSRLTVL.

The chain is built from TRBV29-1 and TRBJ2-1, with TRBD2 identical over 10 bases. Germline values: CDR1 SQVTM, CDR2 ANQGSEA. V was pared by 7 bases and J by 5 bases, with 11 bases of the junction left unmatched. The CDR3 runs to 15 residues. CDR3 DNA: TGCAGCGCCATACTGGCTAGCGGGAGCCACAATGAGCAGTTCTTC. Protein product: CSAILASGSHNEQFF.

This clone was counted a single time. V gene TRBV23-1 combines with J gene TRBJ1-1, with D uncertain. TRBV23-1 is annotated as an ORF whose role is uncertain. V was trimmed by 7 bases and J by 3 bases, leaving 15 bases between them. The CDR3 loop spans 14 amino acids. The CDR3 DNA is TGCGCCAGCATTCGCGACCACTGGGACACTGAAGCTTTCTTT. It encodes CASIRDHWDTEAFF.

The chain recombines TRBV2 with TRBJ1-5, with 10 bases identical to TRBD1. From germline, CDR1 is SNHLY and CDR2 FYNNEI. V shed 3 bases and J 8 bases; nucleotides not matched to a gene: 7. The CDR3 runs 15 residues. In DNA form, the CDR3 reads TGTGCCAGCAGTGACGGGACAGGGGCCTTGAAGCCCCAGCATTTT. This translates into CASSDGTGALKPQHF.

This clone was recorded a few times. V and J are TRBV6-5 and TRBJ1-3; D gene uncertain. V lost 2 bases and J lost 3, with 8 bases in between. The CDR3 consists of 14 residues. CDR1 MNHEY and CDR2 SVGAGI come from the germline V gene. CDR3 protein: CASSYDGNGNTIYF. As DNA, the CDR3 is TGTGCCAGCAGTTACGACGGAAATGGAAACACCATATATTTT.

The gene calls are TRBV7-6 and TRBJ2-2; 7 bases map to TRBD2. J gave up 4 bases and V 5 bases, and 13 bases lay outside the gene matches. The CDR3 has 17 residues. CDR1 SGHVS and CDR2 FNYEAQ come from the germline V gene. CDR3 DNA sequence: TGTGCCAGCAGCCATGGCCGGCTAGCGGAGCGCACCGGGGAGCTGTTTTTT. It yields the protein CASSHGRLAERTGELFF.

The chain recombines TRBV29-1 with TRBJ1-1; no clear D gene. This CDR3 comprises 12 residues. Germline CDR1 is SQVTM and CDR2 is ANQGSEA. Trimming removed 4 bases from V and 1 base from J, with 7 bases in between. The DNA for the CDR3 is TGCAGCGTTGGGACGGGGAACACTGAAGCTTTCTTT. This translates into CSVGTGNTEAFF.

The chain employs TRBV4-1 and TRBJ1-2; the D gene is possibly TRBD1 (6 bases). The V and J ends lost 5 bases and 4 bases respectively, with 14 bases between them. The CDR3 runs 14 residues. Germline-derived CDR1 and CDR2 are MGHRA and YSYEKL. The CDR3 DNA reads TGCGCCAGCAGCGCCTCGGGGGGCGCCTATGGCTACACCTTC. Translating it yields CASSASGGAYGYTF.

This chain connects TRBV2 to TRBJ2-5, with D perhaps assigned TRBD1 or TRBD2 (5 bases each). The germline V gene encodes CDR1 SNHLY and CDR2 FYNNEI. V gave up 4 bases and J gave up 2 bases, with 11 bases separating them. The CDR3 consists of 14 residues. CDR3 bases: TGTGCCAGCAGTGCGGGGACCTTGCAAGAGACCCAGTACTTC. It codes for CASSAGTLQETQYF.

The rearrangement uses TRBV19 and TRBJ2-7; no firm D call. The CDR3 runs 15 residues. Per germline, CDR1 LNHDA and CDR2 SQIVND (reference sequence). V lost 3 bases, J lost 0 bases, and 12 bases lay in between. The CDR3 sequence is CASSIAELSSYEQYV. CDR3 DNA sequence: TGTGCCAGTAGTATCGCCGAACTAAGCTCCTACGAGCAGTACGTC.

The chain recombines TRBV10-1 with TRBJ1-4, with D possibly matching TRBD1 (6 bases). The CDR3 is made up of 16 amino acids. V was cut by 2 bases and J by 4 bases, with 14 bases left in between. Germline V lookup: CDR1 WNHNN, CDR2 SYGVQD (reference sequence). In DNA, the CDR3 is TGCGCCAGCAGTGAGAAGGTGGTAGGGGGTAATGAAAAACTGTTTTTT. It yields the protein CASSEKVVGGNEKLFF.